The sequence of this T cell receptor beta chain was determined in a study of T cell responses to AZD1222 COVID-19 vaccine. Study outcomes and limitations: No repertoire was sampled before or during the peak T cell response, only after it. The study found vaccine-associated CD4 TCRs spanning spike, dominant at 160-218 and 743-854. Mostly white British, mostly female donors; authors suggested clonal diversity may be underestimated.

Sequenced by immunoSEQ multiplex PCR; TCRdb stores in-frame clones only, minus some. The sample has 200,000 to 250,000 clones; under 95% are singletons. The CDR3 sequence is 14 residues long. Germline V CDR1 and CDR2: MNHEY, SVGAGI. Trimming cost V 2 bases and J 9 bases; bases outside gene matches: 5. About this clone itself: Its matching antigen is unknown.

This chain connects TRBV6-5 to TRBJ2-1, with 9 bases that match TRBD1. The material was peripheral blood, obtained on day 0 of MenACWY control vaccination. This receptor was obtained from an adult in good health. CDR3 amino acids: CASSYGQGLGEQFF. The DNA of the CDR3 is TGTGCCAGCAGTTACGGACAGGGGCTGGGTGAGCAGTTCTTC.